Listed below are T cell receptor beta chains from one sample, sequenced in a study of blood T cell repertoires in COVID-19. Profiled with immunoSEQ multiplex PCR; TCRdb holds only in-frame clones, not every one. The sample shows about 460,000 clones, approximately 90% of them seen only once. Sequenced sample: PBMCs or T cells enriched from blood (not recorded which). The receptors originated from a woman in her fifties or sixties who had recovered from COVID-19. CDR3s include the opening cysteine and the closing phenylalanine or tryptophan. The order of the fields is V gene, clone size, J gene, D gene, CDR3 DNA, CDR3 protein. D genes are given only for firm matches. A row's size may be missing; if present it is once, few, many or a size class.

>TRBV12-3/TRBV12-4|.|TRBJ1-1|.
TGTGCCAGCAGTTTAGGGCAGGGGACTGAAGCTTTCTTT
CASSLGQGTEAFF
>TRBV2|.|TRBJ1-5|.
TGTGCCAGTCGGAGGGAACCGAGGCAGCCCCAGCATTTT
CASRREPRQPQHF
>TRBV27|.|TRBJ1-2|TRBD1
TGTGCCAGCAGTCTCGGACAGGTTTTAGCCTTC
CASSLGQVLAF
>TRBV16|.|TRBJ1-2|.
TGTGCCAGCAGCCAGAGACAGCATGGCTACACCTTC
CASSQRQHGYTF
>TRBV10-2|once|TRBJ1-2|TRBD1
TGCGCCAGCAGCCAGGGGGACTATGGCTACACCTTC
CASSQGDYGYTF
>TRBV4-1|once|TRBJ1-1|.
TGCGCCAGCAGCCTGTCAGGGGTAAACATGAACACTGAAGCTTTCTTT
CASSLSGVNMNTEAFF
>TRBV5-5|.|TRBJ1-6|TRBD1
TGTGCCAGCAGCTTGGGACAGGGTAATTCACCCCTCCACTTT
CASSLGQGNSPLHF
>TRBV5-6|.|TRBJ1-2|.
TGTGCCAGCAGCTCGACAGCGTTATACTATGGCTACACCTTC
CASSSTALYYGYTF
>TRBV12-3/TRBV12-4|.|TRBJ1-6|.
TGTGCCAGCAGTTTAGGGGGCTCACCCCTCCACTTT
CASSLGGSPLHF
>TRBV7-9|once|TRBJ2-7|TRBD2
TGTGCCAGCAGCCCCCGAGGAACTAGCGGGGGGATTTCCTACGAGCAGTACTTC
CASSPRGTSGGISYEQYF
>TRBV6-9|.|TRBJ1-5|.
TGTGCCAGCAGTTACACAGTAAATAGCAATCAGCCCCAGCATTTT
CASSYTVNSNQPQHF
>TRBV5-4|.|TRBJ2-1|TRBD2
TGTGCCAGCAAAGGTCTAGCGGAATATAATGAGCAGTTCTTC
CASKGLAEYNEQFF
>TRBV6-5|.|TRBJ1-4|.
TGTGCCAGCAGCTCCTTACAGGCTAATGAAAAACTGTTTTTT
CASSSLQANEKLFF
>TRBV6-5|.|TRBJ2-3|TRBD2
TGTGCCAGCATCGAGGGCTCTAGCGGGGGGGGCCAGTATTTT
CASIEGSSGGGQYF
>TRBV19|.|TRBJ1-1|.
TGTGCCAGCCGGGACAACATGAACACTGAAGCTTTCTTT
CASRDNMNTEAFF
>TRBV6-4|once|TRBJ2-5|.
TGTGCCAGCGGGAAACAGGGTCAAGAGACCCAGTACTTC
CASGKQGQETQYF
>TRBV27|.|TRBJ2-1|.
TGTGCCAGCTCCCTAGGGGCCTACAATGAGCAGTTCTTC
CASSLGAYNEQFF
>TRBV10-3|.|TRBJ1-1|TRBD1
TGTGCCATCAGTGAGACAGGGGGGAACACTGAAGCTTTCTTT
CAISETGGNTEAFF
>TRBV23-1|.|TRBJ2-1|.
TGCGCCAGCAGAGTGAGCTCCTACAATGAGCAGTTCTTC
CASRVSSYNEQFF
>TRBV25-1|.|TRBJ1-6|.
TGTGCCAGCAGTGAAATTGAGGGAACTTATAATTCACCCCTCCACTTT
CASSEIEGTYNSPLHF
>TRBV9|.|TRBJ2-3|TRBD1
TGTGCCAGCAGCGTAGAGACAGGGGTCACAGATACGCAGTATTTT
CASSVETGVTDTQYF
>TRBV21-1|.|TRBJ1-1|.
TGTGCCAGCAGCAAAGGGGACAGGGTAACTTTCTTT
CASSKGDRVTFF
>TRBV10-2|.|TRBJ1-3|TRBD1
TGCGCCAGCAGCCAGTTGGACAGGGTATCTGGAAACACCATATATTTT
CASSQLDRVSGNTIYF
>TRBV7-6|.|TRBJ1-2|TRBD1
TGTGCCAGCAGTCCGGACAGGAACTATGGCTACACCTTC
CASSPDRNYGYTF
>TRBV5-6|.|TRBJ2-5|.
TGTGCCAGCAGCCCCGATACACGGACCCAGTACTTC
CASSPDTRTQYF
>TRBV6-5|.|TRBJ2-4|.
TGTGCCAGCAGTTCTCTGGGAGGGGGAGCCAAAAACATTCAGTACTTC
CASSSLGGGAKNIQYF
>TRBV19|.|TRBJ1-5|.
TGTGCCAGTAGTAAATACGGGGGGAGCAATCAGCCCCAGCATTTT
CASSKYGGSNQPQHF
>TRBV29-1|.|TRBJ1-4|TRBD1
TGCAGCGTTACGGGACAGTATGATGAAAAACTGTTTTTT
CSVTGQYDEKLFF
>TRBV5-1|.|TRBJ1-1|.
TGCGCCAGCAGCGACCAAATTGACAGGAACACTGAAGCTTTCTTT
CASSDQIDRNTEAFF
>TRBV10-2|.|TRBJ2-1|.
TGCGCCAGTGTAGCCTACAATGAGCAGTTCTTC
CASVAYNEQFF
>TRBV24-1|.|TRBJ1-1|TRBD1
TGTGCCACCAGCCTGGGACAGGGATCTCCAGCTTTCTTT
CATSLGQGSPAFF
>TRBV2|.|TRBJ1-2|.
TGTGCCAGCAGTGAAAGGTGGCAGGGCCCTAACTATGGCTACACCTTC
CASSERWQGPNYGYTF
>TRBV5-6|.|TRBJ2-1|.
TGTGCCAGCAGCTTGATGGGGGGTTACAATGAGCAGTTCTTC
CASSLMGGYNEQFF
>TRBV19|.|TRBJ2-1|TRBD2
TGTGCCAGTAGTATAGAAGGTAGCGGGGTCAACAATGAGCAGTTCTTC
CASSIEGSGVNNEQFF
>TRBV5-5|.|TRBJ1-5|TRBD1
TGTGCCAGCAGCCCGACAGGGGGGTATCAGCCCCAGCATTTT
CASSPTGGYQPQHF
>TRBV4-1|.|TRBJ2-1|.
TGCGCCAGCAGCCACCCGGCAGGGGGGAGCTCCTACAATGAGCAGTTCTTC
CASSHPAGGSSYNEQFF
>TRBV5-4|.|TRBJ1-1|TRBD1
TGTGCCAGCAGCCCGACAGGGAGCGCTGAAGCTTTCTTT
CASSPTGSAEAFF
>TRBV7-2|.|TRBJ2-1|.
TGTGCCAGCAGCCTAGTAAACATCGATGAGCAGTTCTTC
CASSLVNIDEQFF
>TRBV5-1|once|TRBJ2-3|TRBD1
TGCGCCAGCAGCCTGACAGGGTACACAGATACGCAGTATTTT
CASSLTGYTDTQYF
>TRBV3-1/TRBV3-2|.|TRBJ2-6|.
TGTGCCAGCAGCCATAGGGGGAGGGGACCGAGCTCTGGGGCCAACGTCCTGACTTTC
CASSHRGRGPSSGANVLTF
>TRBV5-8|.|TRBJ1-4|TRBD1
TGTGCCAGCAGCCGGGACAGGAATGAAAAACTGTTTTTT
CASSRDRNEKLFF
>TRBV19|few|TRBJ2-5|.
TGTGCCAGTAGTGGGATGGCGGGGCGTATTGAGACCCAGTACTTC
CASSGMAGRIETQYF
>TRBV7-6|.|TRBJ1-5|.
TGTGCCAGCAGCTTAGGTGGAGTATCCCAGCCCCAGCATTTT
CASSLGGVSQPQHF
>TRBV5-6|.|TRBJ2-5|.
TGTGCCAGCAGCTTGGGCGGCGAGACAGGATGGTACCAAGAGACCCAGTACTTC
CASSLGGETGWYQETQYF
>TRBV5-4|.|TRBJ1-2|TRBD1
TGTGCCAGCAGCCCGGGTGACAGGGTTGCGTATGGCTACACCTTC
CASSPGDRVAYGYTF
>TRBV6-6|few|TRBJ2-1|.
TGTGCCAGCAGCCCGGGGGTTTCGAGCTCCTACAATGAGCAGTTCTTC
CASSPGVSSSYNEQFF
>TRBV11-2|.|TRBJ1-1|.
TGTGCCAGCAGCACCGCCCCAGGGACTGAAGCTTTCTTT
CASSTAPGTEAFF
>TRBV9|.|TRBJ2-1|TRBD1
TGTGCCAGCAGCGCCTACGGACAGGCCAACAATGAGCAGTTCTTC
CASSAYGQANNEQFF
>TRBV11-3|few|TRBJ2-7|.
TGTGCCAGCAGCTTAGGGGCCCATTTCGTCAGCGGACTCTCCTACGAGCAGTACTTC
CASSLGAHFVSGLSYEQYF
>TRBV14|once|TRBJ2-3|.
TGTGCCAGCAGCCACGCAGATACGCAGTATTTT
CASSHADTQYF